This is a list of T cell receptor beta chains from one sample in a study of early stage breast cancer tumors. TCRdb's table, derived via immunoSEQ multiplex PCR, lists solely in-frame clones and lacks some. The sample lists some 28,000 clones, roughly three fifths seen once, with around 9% in the top ten. What was sequenced was breast tumor tissue. The receptors here all came from a person aged 45-65 years with breast cancer. Each CDR3 is given with its conserved first and last residue. The D gene is left open where the match is weak. Clone size, where shown, is once, few, many, or a class for clones that have expanded.

J gene: TRBJ1-2
D gene: TRBD1
clone size: once
V gene: TRBV18
CDR3 protein: CASSPGTGSNYGYTF
CDR3 DNA: TGTGCCAGCTCACCAGGGACAGGGAGTAACTATGGCTACACCTTC

J gene: TRBJ2-3
D gene: TRBD2
clone size: -
V gene: TRBV4-1
CDR3 protein: CASSRQREGRTDTQYF
CDR3 DNA: TGCGCCAGCAGCCGCCAACGGGAGGGAAGGACAGATACGCAGTATTTT

J gene: TRBJ2-7
D gene: TRBD1
clone size: -
V gene: TRBV18
CDR3 protein: CASVAGTGYEQYF
CDR3 DNA: TGTGCCAGCGTAGCCGGGACAGGGTACGAGCAGTACTTC

J gene: TRBJ2-2
D gene: -
clone size: few
V gene: TRBV7-8
CDR3 protein: CASSPGLRTGELFF
CDR3 DNA: TGTGCCAGCAGCCCAGGATTACGCACCGGGGAGCTGTTTTTT

J gene: TRBJ2-5
D gene: -
clone size: few
V gene: TRBV27
CDR3 protein: CASSSIQSGQTQYF
CDR3 DNA: TGTGCCAGCAGTTCCATCCAGTCCGGTCAGACCCAGTACTTC

J gene: TRBJ2-1
D gene: -
clone size: -
V gene: TRBV7-2
CDR3 protein: CASSIRLVAYNEQFF
CDR3 DNA: TGTGCCAGCAGCATAAGACTAGTTGCCTACAATGAGCAGTTCTTC

J gene: TRBJ2-1
D gene: TRBD2
clone size: -
V gene: TRBV10-2
CDR3 protein: CASSESRREFNEQFF
CDR3 DNA: TGCGCCAGCAGTGAATCAAGGCGGGAGTTCAATGAGCAGTTCTTC

J gene: TRBJ1-5
D gene: -
clone size: few
V gene: TRBV19
CDR3 protein: CASKLIGQSNQPQHF
CDR3 DNA: TGTGCCAGCAAACTGATAGGACAGTCGAATCAGCCCCAGCATTTT

J gene: TRBJ2-7
D gene: -
clone size: -
V gene: TRBV7-2
CDR3 protein: CASSPTPGTEQYF
CDR3 DNA: TGTGCCAGCAGCCCTACCCCCGGGACCGAGCAGTACTTC

J gene: TRBJ2-1
D gene: -
clone size: -
V gene: TRBV7-2
CDR3 protein: CASSFPGGFNEQFF
CDR3 DNA: TGTGCCAGCAGCTTCCCCGGAGGATTCAATGAGCAGTTCTTC

J gene: TRBJ2-3
D gene: -
clone size: -
V gene: TRBV30
CDR3 protein: CAWRIQGASTDTQYF
CDR3 DNA: TGTGCCTGGAGAATTCAAGGGGCTAGCACAGATACGCAGTATTTT

J gene: TRBJ1-3
D gene: -
clone size: once
V gene: TRBV18
CDR3 protein: CASSPSGSSGNTIYF
CDR3 DNA: TGTGCCAGCTCACCGAGCGGTTCCTCTGGAAACACCATATATTTT

J gene: TRBJ1-3
D gene: -
clone size: few
V gene: TRBV11-2
CDR3 protein: CASSLAEGFSGNTIYF
CDR3 DNA: TGTGCCAGCAGCTTAGCGGAGGGGTTCTCTGGAAACACCATATATTTT

J gene: TRBJ2-7
D gene: TRBD2
clone size: -
V gene: TRBV4-1
CDR3 protein: CASSLRAETSGSQAYEQYF
CDR3 DNA: TGCGCCAGCAGCCTCCGGGCGGAAACTAGCGGGTCACAGGCCTACGAGCAGTACTTC

J gene: TRBJ2-1
D gene: -
clone size: few
V gene: TRBV10-3
CDR3 protein: CAINGGGNEQFF
CDR3 DNA: TGTGCCATCAACGGAGGGGGCAATGAGCAGTTCTTC

J gene: TRBJ2-4
D gene: -
clone size: few
V gene: TRBV4-1
CDR3 protein: CASSLVYDSKNIQYF
CDR3 DNA: TGCGCCAGCAGCCTCGTTTATGATTCCAAAAACATTCAGTACTTC

J gene: TRBJ1-1
D gene: -
clone size: -
V gene: TRBV6-5
CDR3 protein: CASSLQTGSTEAFF
CDR3 DNA: TGTGCCAGCAGTCTACAAACAGGGAGCACTGAAGCTTTCTTT

J gene: TRBJ1-2
D gene: -
clone size: -
V gene: TRBV7-2
CDR3 protein: CASRPTDLYYGYTF
CDR3 DNA: TGTGCCAGCCGGCCGACAGATCTTTACTATGGCTACACCTTC

J gene: TRBJ1-3
D gene: -
clone size: -
V gene: TRBV6-5
CDR3 protein: CASSPYGQSGNTIYF
CDR3 DNA: TGTGCCAGCAGTCCCTATGGACAGTCGGGAAACACCATATATTTT

J gene: TRBJ2-6
D gene: -
clone size: -
V gene: TRBV10-2
CDR3 protein: CASSDGAAGANVLTF
CDR3 DNA: TGCGCCAGCAGTGATGGGGCGGCTGGGGCCAACGTCCTGACTTTC

J gene: TRBJ1-1
D gene: TRBD1
clone size: few
V gene: TRBV7-9
CDR3 protein: CASSLFRGQGTEAFF
CDR3 DNA: TGTGCCAGCAGCCTCTTCAGGGGGCAAGGAACTGAAGCTTTCTTT

J gene: TRBJ2-7
D gene: -
clone size: -
V gene: TRBV2
CDR3 protein: CASSELEVGAGNEQYF
CDR3 DNA: TGTGCCAGCAGTGAATTGGAAGTAGGGGCGGGGAACGAGCAGTACTTC

J gene: TRBJ1-5
D gene: -
clone size: -
V gene: TRBV7-2
CDR3 protein: CASSSDLNQPQHF
CDR3 DNA: TGTGCCAGCAGCTCGGATCTGAATCAGCCCCAGCATTTT

J gene: TRBJ2-2
D gene: -
clone size: -
V gene: TRBV7-9
CDR3 protein: CASSYLIAITGELFF
CDR3 DNA: TGTGCCAGCAGCTACTTAATAGCTATCACCGGGGAGCTGTTTTTT

J gene: TRBJ2-3
D gene: TRBD1
clone size: -
V gene: TRBV11-3
CDR3 protein: CASSHPGQSSSSTDTQYF
CDR3 DNA: TGTGCCAGCAGCCATCCGGGACAGAGCTCCTCTAGCACAGATACGCAGTATTTT

J gene: TRBJ2-6
D gene: -
clone size: -
V gene: TRBV4-1
CDR3 protein: CASSQDLRTGLRRANVLTF
CDR3 DNA: TGCGCCAGCAGCCAAGATCTCCGTACAGGGTTAAGGCGGGCCAACGTCCTGACTTTC

J gene: TRBJ2-1
D gene: TRBD2
clone size: few
V gene: TRBV19
CDR3 protein: CASSLPAGERPEQFF
CDR3 DNA: TGTGCCAGTAGTCTCCCGGCGGGAGAACGGCCTGAGCAGTTCTTC

J gene: TRBJ2-1
D gene: -
clone size: -
V gene: TRBV4-2
CDR3 protein: CASSQGAGGEQFF
CDR3 DNA: TGTGCCAGCAGCCAAGGGGCTGGGGGGGAGCAGTTCTTC